The 16 T cell receptor beta chains below all came from one sample that was sequenced in a study of T cell changes during pregnancy in multiple sclerosis. The assay was immunoSEQ multiplex PCR, and TCRdb's table has in-frame clones only and misses some. The sample records some 97,000 clones, 80% to 95% being singletons. The sequences come from peripheral blood, collected after pregnancy. The source of these receptors is a female donor with multiple sclerosis, enrolled in a pregnancy study.

The V call is TRBV5-6, the J call TRBJ2-7; 7 bases are a match to TRBD1. V trimming: 2 bases; J trimming: 0 bases; junction bases outside the gene matches: 5. The CDR3 is 15 amino acids. Germline V gives CDR1 SGHDT, CDR2 YYEEEE. In nucleotides, the CDR3 is TGTGCCAGCAGCTTCCGGACAGGAAGCTCCTACGAGCAGTACTTC. Residues: CASSFRTGSSYEQYF.

The chain has TRBV19 and TRBJ2-2, with 7 bases matching TRBD1. This CDR3 region has 16 residues. The germline V gene encodes CDR1 LNHDA and CDR2 SQIVND (reference sequence). Trimming took 4 bases from V and 1 from J; bases not matched to a gene: 6. CDR3 DNA: TGTGCCAGTAGTACCCCGGGACAGAAGAACACCGGGGAGCTGTTTTTT. Its protein product is CASSTPGQKNTGELFF.

The chain uses TRBV6-1 and TRBJ2-5; no firm D call. Trimming left V 4 bases short and J 2 bases short, with 8 bases between. The CDR3 length is 13 residues. Per germline, CDR1 MNHNS and CDR2 SASEGT. CDR3 loop: CASSAGIQETQYF. The DNA for the CDR3 is TGTGCCAGCAGTGCGGGTATTCAAGAGACCCAGTACTTC.

The chain recombines TRBV6-5 with TRBJ1-2; D is possibly TRBD1 (6 bases). The CDR3 consists of 15 residues. Looked up from germline, CDR1 is MNHEY and CDR2 is SVGAGI. V lost 5 bases to trimming and J lost 2 bases, with 15 bases between them. The CDR3 reads CASSKGGVRNYGYTF. The CDR3 bases are TGTGCCAGCAGTAAGGGGGGGGTCCGGAACTATGGCTACACCTTC.

The V and J genes are TRBV7-7 and TRBJ2-3, with a weak D call TRBD2 (6 bases). Germline assignment: CDR1 SSHAT and CDR2 FNYEAQ (reference sequence). The CDR3 consists of 15 residues. Between the trimmed V and J ends, which lost 5 bases and 0 bases, there was a span of 12 bases. CDR3 protein: CASSIGLTSTDTQYF. The CDR3, as DNA: TGTGCCAGCAGCATTGGACTAACTAGCACAGATACGCAGTATTTT.

The sample holds a few counts of this clone. This chain links TRBV6-1 with TRBJ1-2; TRBD1 matches at 9 bases. Germline CDR1 MNHNS, CDR2 SASEGT. V lost 7 bases and J lost 5; bases outside the gene matches: 5. There are 13 residues in the CDR3. CDR3 DNA: TGTGCCAGCACACCGGGACAGGGTTATGGCTACACCTTC. Translating gives CASTPGQGYGYTF.

The chain carries TRBV7-2 and TRBJ2-5; TRBD2 matches 12 bases. The J segment lost 4 bases and the V segment lost 5 bases, leaving 8 bases of the junction unmatched. Germline V CDR1 and CDR2: SGHTA, FQGNSA. The CDR3 is 16 amino acids. The CDR3 nucleotides read TGTGCCAGCAGCCCACTAGCGGGAGGAGGGGCAGAGACCCAGTACTTC. It yields the protein CASSPLAGGGAETQYF.

The chain recombines TRBV7-2 with TRBJ2-7; 8 bases align to TRBD1. J was trimmed by 6 bases and V by 6 bases; bases with no gene match: 7. The CDR3 spans 13 residues. Per the germline V gene, CDR1 is SGHTA and CDR2 is FQGNSA. The CDR3 DNA sequence: TGTGCCAGCAGTCGACAGGGGAAGGGCGAGCAGTACTTC. It yields the protein CASSRQGKGEQYF.

The chain's CDR3 is CASSVGQGEDTQYF. For the CDR3, the DNA is TGTGCCAGCAGCGTAGGACAGGGGGAGGATACGCAGTATTTT. V usage is TRBV9 and J usage is TRBJ2-3, with 9 bases matching TRBD1. With V trimmed by 0 bases and J by 6 bases, 2 bases remained unmatched. The CDR3 runs to 14 residues. Germline V gene sequence: CDR1 SGDLS, CDR2 YYNGEE.

The CDR3 here is CASSRRGLSGNTIYF. The CDR3 DNA reads as TGTGCCAGCAGTCGGAGAGGGCTCTCTGGAAACACCATATATTTT. The rearrangement links TRBV28 to TRBJ1-3; D not resolved. CDR1 is MDHEN, CDR2 SYDVKM, per germline. Trimming cost V 5 bases and J 0 bases, with 11 bases left between them. There are 15 residues in the CDR3.

This clone was detected a few times. The rearrangement joins TRBV13 to TRBJ2-1; TRBD1 aligns across 8 bases. The V segment lost 2 bases and the J segment 7 bases; nucleotides outside the gene matches: 10. There are 16 residues in the CDR3. CDR1 and CDR2 (germline): PRHDT, FYEKMQ (reference sequence). The CDR3, as DNA: TGTGCCAGCAGCTTAAGGCAGGGGGCCGGACGGAATGAGCAGTTCTTC. This encodes CASSLRQGAGRNEQFF.

This chain uses TRBV7-2 with TRBJ2-7, with 8 positions matching TRBD2. The germline CDR1 and CDR2 sequences are SGHTA and FQGNSA. The CDR3 extends over 15 amino acids. J lost 2 bases, V lost 5 bases, and 8 bases had no gene match. CDR3 residues: CASSPGAGGTYEQYF. The CDR3 bases are TGTGCCAGCAGCCCCGGGGCGGGAGGAACCTACGAGCAGTACTTC.

The chain carries TRBV6-6 and TRBJ1-6; no clear D gene. This CDR3 is 13 amino acids long. Trimming stripped 2 bases from V and 8 bases from J, with 7 bases between. Germline CDR1 MNHNY, CDR2 SVGAGI (reference sequence). The CDR3 spells CASSYPEDSPLHF. CDR3 bases: TGTGCCAGCAGTTACCCCGAGGATTCACCCCTCCACTTT.

This chain joins TRBV27 and TRBJ2-1; D is unclear. From germline, CDR1 is MNHEY and CDR2 SMNVEV (reference sequence). With 0 bases removed from V and 2 bases from J, the gap between germline ends came to 8 bases. This CDR3 is 15 amino acids long. CDR3 DNA sequence: TGTGCCAGCAGTTTATCGGCGGAAACCTACAATGAGCAGTTCTTC. Translation gives CASSLSAETYNEQFF.

As to this clone: This CDR3 is also generated by other DNA sequences in the sample. The gene calls are TRBV5-1 and TRBJ2-2, with D possibly matching TRBD1 (5 bases). CDR1 SGHRS and CDR2 YFSETQ come from the germline V gene. V lost 0 bases, J lost 1 base, and 7 bases lay in between. The CDR3 contains 15 residues. The CDR3 bases are TGCGCCAGCAGCTTGGTCCAGGGGAACACCGGGGAGCTGTTTTTT. It specifies CASSLVQGNTGELFF.

This clone was picked up one time. The chain has TRBV20-1 and TRBJ1-3; weak D call: TRBD1 (5 bases). The CDR3 is 11 residues long. V was clipped by 3 bases and J by 8 bases, with 8 bases between them. Germline V CDR1 and CDR2: DFQATT, SNEGSKA (reference sequence). CDR3 DNA sequence: TGCAGTGCTAGGGGGGGTGACACCATATATTTT. Amino acid sequence: CSARGGDTIYF.